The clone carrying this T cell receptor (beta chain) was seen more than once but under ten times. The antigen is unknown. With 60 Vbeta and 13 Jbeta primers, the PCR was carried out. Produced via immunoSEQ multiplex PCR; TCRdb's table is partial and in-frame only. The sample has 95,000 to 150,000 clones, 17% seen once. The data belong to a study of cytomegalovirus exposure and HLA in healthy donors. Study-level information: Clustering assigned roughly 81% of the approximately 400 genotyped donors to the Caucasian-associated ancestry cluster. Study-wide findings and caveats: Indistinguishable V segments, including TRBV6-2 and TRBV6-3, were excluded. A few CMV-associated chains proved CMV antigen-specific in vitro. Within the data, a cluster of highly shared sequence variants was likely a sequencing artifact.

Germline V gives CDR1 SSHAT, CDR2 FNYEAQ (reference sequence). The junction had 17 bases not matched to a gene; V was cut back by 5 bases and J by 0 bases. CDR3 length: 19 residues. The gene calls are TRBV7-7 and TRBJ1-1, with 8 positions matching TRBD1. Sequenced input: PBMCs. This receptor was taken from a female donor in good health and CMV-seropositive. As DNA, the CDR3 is TGTGCCAGCAGCCAAGAAAGAGGGACTAACAGGGGGGTGAACACTGAAGCTTTCTTT. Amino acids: CASSQERGTNRGVNTEAFF.